This T cell receptor (beta chain) derives from a study of tumour-infiltrating T cells in Burkitt lymphoma. The overall study: The Burkitt lymphoma cohort spanned all epidemiological subtypes. Overall and progression-free survival were predicted by productive clonality.

Whole-study results and caveats: Many Burkitt lymphoma patients shared several public clonotypes.

The CDR3 has 14 residues. The V gene lost 0 bases and the J gene lost 0 bases, with 6 bases spanning the gap. Per germline, CDR1 SGHDT and CDR2 YYEEEE. This clone has just a few counts. Its antigen is currently unknown. Measured with immunoSEQ multiplex PCR; TCRdb has only the in-frame clones, and not every one. The data show 46,000 or so clones, around 31% seen once. Sequenced input: tumor tissue. The chain has TRBV5-6 and TRBJ1-1; no clear D gene. The clonotype was recovered from a human donor with Burkitt lymphoma. In DNA, the CDR3 is TGTGCCAGCAGCTTGGAAGGCTTGAACACTGAAGCTTTCTTT. Translated, it gives CASSLEGLNTEAFF.